This TCR beta chain stems from a study of neurological immune-mediated disorders. General study results and limits: One cluster of related CDR3 sequences contained, by phylogenetic grouping, the repertoires of 18 of 34 multiple sclerosis patients and formed a possible signature. No link was found between any clinical or MRI feature and the multiple sclerosis repertoire cluster.

TCRdb processed the 5' RACE reads anew with MiXCR; each CDR3 protein has one entry. The sample holds 55,000 to 80,000 distinct CDR3 sequences; around 4.7% are singletons and the top ten take about 3.2%. Many counts were recorded for this clonotype. The target antigen is unknown. The TCR originated in a woman aged 45-65 years with multiple sclerosis. The sample comprised PBMCs.

The CDR3 bases are TGTGCCAGCAGTTTATTTCGTGAGACCCAGTACTTC. Amino acids: CASSLFRETQYF. The genes are TRBV12-3 or TRBV12-4 and TRBJ2-5, with D unresolved. The CDR3 runs 12 residues. V lost 2 bases and J lost 5, with 6 bases in between.